The clone carrying this TCR beta chain was seen once. Its antigen is still unknown. The record originates from a study of STAT5B mutations in CD4+ large granular lymphocyte leukemia. Study results and limitations: Higher CD4+ than CD8+ T-LGLL clonality might reflect small sample size.

Per the original data handling: Productive clonotypes were detectable down to 2.59 x 10-5 frequency. The table came from immunoSEQ multiplex PCR; TCRdb's copy has only in-frame clones and leaves some out. That table gives V, J and clone size, and the DNA gave D and trimming. This sample has about 48,000 clones; roughly three quarters occur once, and the top ten carry 1.5%. The CDR3 is 14 amino acids. The ends were cut back, 6 bases at V and 6 bases at J, with 14 bases in the middle. Germline V gene data show CDR1 as SNHLY and CDR2 as FYNNEI. The chain links TRBV2 to TRBJ2-2; possible D gene TRBD1, 5 bases. The clonotype originates from a human donor in good health. Sequencing used CD4+ T cells from blood buffy coats. The DNA for the CDR3 is TGTGCCAGCAGCGAACAGGTCGCGGCCGGGGAGCTGTTTTTT. This codes for CASSEQVAAGELFF.